This T cell receptor beta chain was sequenced for a study of human T cells and chemical hapten exposure. Study-wide context: The patients were mostly female; they had alopecia areata, totalis or universalis. Regarding the study as a whole: Significantly greater numbers of large CDR3 similarity clusters came from expanded TCRs than from controls.

For this clonotype: Its cognate antigen is unknown.

This CDR3 comprises 17 residues. Unique molecular identifiers were affixed to discrete cDNA molecules within the library. Each CDR3 protein is one row after TCRdb ran MiXCR on the RACE reads. The sample lists 85,000 to 100,000 distinct CDR3 sequences; roughly 10% were seen once. Time point in this sample: pre-sensitization, week 0. Treatment described: therapeutic diphenylcyclopropenone sensitization with weekly scalp DPC. The rearrangement links TRBV21-1 to TRBJ1-1; TRBD1 is taken as the D call from the table, unchecked against the DNA. TRBV21-1 is noted as a pseudogene. The source of this sequence is a woman aged 60-70 years with alopecia areata. Some clones in this sample may be carry-over from other donors' samples. The sequencing used whole blood, collected in connection with sensitization to the hapten diphenylcyclopropenone (DPC). CDR3 DNA sequence: TGTGCCAGCAGCGCCAGGGGCCGCCCTGATTTAAACACTGAAGCTTTCTTT. This translates into CASSARGRPDLNTEAFF.